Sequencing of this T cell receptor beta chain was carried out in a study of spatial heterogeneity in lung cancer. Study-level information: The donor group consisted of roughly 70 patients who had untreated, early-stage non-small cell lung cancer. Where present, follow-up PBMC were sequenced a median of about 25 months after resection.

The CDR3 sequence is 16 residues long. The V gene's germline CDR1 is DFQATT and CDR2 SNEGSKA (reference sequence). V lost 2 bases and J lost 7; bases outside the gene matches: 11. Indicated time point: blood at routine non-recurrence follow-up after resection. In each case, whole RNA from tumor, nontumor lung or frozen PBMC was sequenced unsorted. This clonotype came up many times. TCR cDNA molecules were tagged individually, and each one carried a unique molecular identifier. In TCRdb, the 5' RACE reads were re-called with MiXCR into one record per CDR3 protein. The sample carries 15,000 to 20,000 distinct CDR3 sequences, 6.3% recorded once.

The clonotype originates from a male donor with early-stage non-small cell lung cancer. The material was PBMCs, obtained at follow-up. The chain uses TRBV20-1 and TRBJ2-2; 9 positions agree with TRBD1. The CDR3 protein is CSARPKKQGANGELFF. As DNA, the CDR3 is TGCAGTGCTAGACCAAAGAAACAGGGGGCTAACGGGGAGCTGTTTTTT.